These 20 T cell receptor beta chains came from one sample sequenced in a study of cytomegalovirus exposure and HLA in healthy donors. The study ran its PCR with 60 Vbeta and 13 Jbeta primers. Profiled with immunoSEQ multiplex PCR; TCRdb holds only in-frame clones, not every one. Of some 160,000 clones listed, 70% to 85% are singletons. Specimen: PBMCs. The receptors were sampled from a male donor in good health and CMV-seronegative.

The chain couples TRBV7-2 to TRBJ2-3, with D unclear. The CDR3 totals 13 residues. CDR1 is SGHTA and CDR2 is FQGNSA in the germline V gene. Trimming stripped 2 bases from V and 5 bases from J, with 8 bases between. This CDR3 is CASSLITGDTQYF. CDR3 bases: TGTGCCAGCAGCTTAATTACGGGAGATACGCAGTATTTT.

This chain uses TRBV5-4 with TRBJ1-4; TRBD1 aligns across 10 bases. There are 14 residues in the CDR3. CDR1 is SGHNT, CDR2 YYREEE, per germline (reference sequence). V trimming: 4 bases; J trimming: 5 bases; junction bases outside the gene matches: 2. CDR3 in amino acids: CASSPGQGNEKLFF. The CDR3 region has the DNA TGTGCCAGCAGCCCGGGACAGGGGAATGAAAAACTGTTTTTT. Supplemented by reference TRBV5-4 and TRBJ1-4, the full variable domain reads ETGVTQSPTHLIKTRGQQVTLRCSSQSGHNTVSWYQQALGQGPQFIFQYYREEENGRGNFPPRFSGLQFPNYSSELNVNALELDDSALYLCASSPGQGNEKLFFGSGTQLSVL.

J is TRBJ2-1 and V is TRBV9; weak D call: TRBD2 (5 bases). Trimming took 2 bases from V and 1 from J, leaving 7 bases between them. This CDR3 has 14 amino acids. Germline-derived CDR1 and CDR2 are SGDLS and YYNGEE. The CDR3 DNA sequence: TGTGCCAGCAGCGTCGGGGAGTCCTACAATGAGCAGTTCTTC. It translates to CASSVGESYNEQFF.

The gene calls are TRBV12-5 and TRBJ2-3; perhaps TRBD2 as D (5 bases). Per the germline V gene, CDR1 is LGHNT and CDR2 is FRNRAP. The CDR3 contains 14 residues. V shed 1 base and J shed 0 bases, with 5 bases lying between them. CDR3 DNA sequence: TGTGCTAGTGGTTTGGGGACTAGCACAGATACGCAGTATTTT. Translation: CASGLGTSTDTQYF.

The table lists this clone with a count of one. This sequence joins TRBV5-1 and TRBJ2-5, with 7 positions matching TRBD2. This CDR3 contains 16 residues. The J segment lost 3 bases and the V segment lost 0 bases, leaving 8 bases of the junction unmatched. The germline V gene encodes CDR1 SGHRS and CDR2 YFSETQ. CDR3 protein: CASSLALVAGEETQYF. The DNA for the CDR3 is TGCGCCAGCAGCTTGGCCCTGGTGGCGGGGGAAGAGACCCAGTACTTC.

Only a few counts were recorded for this clone. The genes are TRBV29-1 and TRBJ2-1; 11 bases map to TRBD2. The CDR3 contains 18 residues. Germline values: CDR1 SQVTM, CDR2 ANQGSEA. V lost 4 bases and J lost 6; bases outside the gene matches: 17. The CDR3 is CSVGDRSLAGGLLNEQFF. The CDR3 DNA sequence: TGCAGCGTTGGAGACAGGAGCCTAGCGGGAGGCCTCCTCAATGAGCAGTTCTTC.

The chain joins TRBV6-1 to TRBJ2-5, with D perhaps matching TRBD1 (6 bases). The CDR3 has 16 amino acids. Trimming left V 0 bases short and J 3 bases short, with 14 bases between. Germline V gene data show CDR1 as MNHNS and CDR2 as SASEGT. The CDR3 is CASSEALLGAEETQYF. The CDR3 DNA reads TGTGCCAGCAGTGAAGCGCTTCTGGGGGCGGAAGAGACCCAGTACTTC.

The V call is TRBV6-1, the J call TRBJ1-2, with 9 bases fitting TRBD1. The germline V gene encodes CDR1 MNHNS and CDR2 SASEGT. CDR3 length: 14 residues. Trimming took 2 bases from V and 8 from J; bases not matched to a gene: 6. This CDR3 reads CASSELGQGTGYTF. The CDR3 DNA reads as TGTGCCAGCAGTGAACTGGGACAGGGAACGGGCTACACCTTC.

The chain couples TRBV6-5 to TRBJ2-7, with 7 bases aligning to TRBD1. V was pared by 1 base and J by 2 bases, with 5 bases of the junction left unmatched. CDR1 MNHEY and CDR2 SVGAGI come from the germline V gene. The CDR3 has 15 residues. CDR3 region: CASSYLRTGTYEQYF. The CDR3 DNA reads as TGTGCCAGCAGTTACTTACGGACAGGAACCTACGAGCAGTACTTC.

The chain combines TRBV5-1 with TRBJ1-4, with D tentatively TRBD1 (6 bases). This CDR3 contains 15 residues. Trimming removed 0 bases at V and 7 bases at J, with 13 bases between. Looked up from germline, CDR1 is SGHRS and CDR2 is YFSETQ. CDR3 loop: CASSLGGQGAEKLFF. CDR3 in DNA: TGCGCCAGCAGCTTGGGGGGACAAGGGGCTGAAAAACTGTTTTTT.

In its sample, this clone was seen once. This sequence joins TRBV5-6 and TRBJ2-4; D gene unclear. Trimming removed 2 bases from V and 1 base from J, with 10 bases in between. Germline lookup yields CDR1 SGHDT and CDR2 YYEEEE. The CDR3 length is 15 residues. CDR3 protein: CASSFLSVAKNIQYF. DNA of the CDR3: TGTGCCAGCAGCTTCTTATCAGTGGCCAAAAACATTCAGTACTTC.

The chain links TRBV27 to TRBJ2-7; the D gene is possibly TRBD1 (5 bases). The CDR3 contains 12 residues. CDR1 MNHEY and CDR2 SMNVEV come from the germline V gene (reference sequence). V lost 6 bases and J lost 2, with 8 bases in between. CDR3 protein: CASRRTPYEQYF. CDR3 nucleotide sequence: TGTGCCAGCAGGAGGACACCCTACGAGCAGTACTTC.

This clone was seen only once. The rearrangement joins TRBV27 to TRBJ2-7; D unclear. The germline gives CDR1 MNHEY, CDR2 SMNVEV (reference sequence). The CDR3 extends over 14 amino acids. V was trimmed by 2 bases and J by 0 bases, leaving 8 bases between them. The chain's CDR3 is CASSLSSSSYEQYF. CDR3 sequence (DNA): TGTGCCAGCAGTTTAAGTAGTAGCTCCTACGAGCAGTACTTC.

This chain uses TRBV28 with TRBJ2-7; the match to TRBD1 covers 8 bases. Germline V gene data show CDR1 as MDHEN and CDR2 as SYDVKM. V was clipped by 8 bases and J by 5 bases; unmatched bases: 14. The CDR3 consists of 15 residues. The DNA for the CDR3 is TGTGCCAGCCGCACTGGGGCAGGGGGCTTCGACGAGCAGTACTTC. It specifies CASRTGAGGFDEQYF.

A remark on this clone: The same CDR3 is also encoded by other DNA sequences in this sample. This rearrangement joins TRBV30 to TRBJ1-6; 7 nucleotides line up with TRBD1. Germline lookup yields CDR1 GTSNPN and CDR2 SVGIG (reference sequence). The CDR3 is made up of 16 amino acids. Trimming removed 2 bases from V and 0 bases from J; junction bases left unmatched: 4. The DNA for the CDR3 is TGTGCCTGGAGTCGGGACAGCCTCTCCTATAATTCACCCCTCCACTTT. Translated: CAWSRDSLSYNSPLHF.

In this sample, this clone turned up once. As DNA, the CDR3 is TGTGCCAGCAGATACCAGGGTTCCACTAATGAAAAACTGTTTTTT. Translating it yields CASRYQGSTNEKLFF. The V gene is TRBV6-1, the J gene TRBJ1-4; the D gene is possibly TRBD1 (5 bases). Germline V gene lookup returns CDR1 MNHNS and CDR2 SASEGT. The CDR3 spans 15 residues. Trimming cost V 6 bases and J 2 bases, with 13 bases left between them.

This clone was counted only a few times. The genes are TRBV6-5 and TRBJ1-1, with a tentative D call TRBD1 (6 bases). The CDR3 contains 14 residues. V was cut by 6 bases and J by 0 bases, with 11 bases left in between. In germline, CDR1 is MNHEY, CDR2 SVGAGI. CDR3 bases: TGTGCCAGCAGCCCGGGGGGCATGAACACTGAAGCTTTCTTT. This gives the protein CASSPGGMNTEAFF.

This chain connects TRBV5-1 to TRBJ1-2; 7 bases agree with TRBD1. This CDR3 has 14 amino acids. V lost 0 bases and J lost 4; bases outside the gene matches: 3. Germline assignment: CDR1 SGHRS and CDR2 YFSETQ. CDR3 sequence: CASSLDRGVYGYTF. In DNA, the CDR3 is TGCGCCAGCAGCTTGGACAGGGGCGTCTATGGCTACACCTTC.

V usage is TRBV5-4 and J usage is TRBJ2-7; 7 bases align to TRBD1. V shed 4 bases, J shed 5 bases, and the junction held 3 bases outside the gene matches. CDR3 size: 12 residues. Germline V gene lookup returns CDR1 SGHNT and CDR2 YYREEE (reference sequence). Here the CDR3 reads CASSGQVNEQYF. CDR3 nucleotides: TGTGCCAGCAGCGGACAGGTAAACGAGCAGTACTTC.

The chain joins TRBV15 to TRBJ1-6; D gene ambiguous. The CDR3 length is 15 residues. The V end lost 5 bases, the J end lost 8 bases, and 16 bases lay between the germline ends. Looked up from germline, CDR1 is LNHNV and CDR2 is YYDKDF (reference sequence). The CDR3 region has the DNA TGTGCCACCAGCGCGGGGAGTGAAGGAGATTCACCCCTCCACTTT. Protein sequence: CATSAGSEGDSPLHF. Full variable domain (outside the CDR3, taken from reference TRBV15 and TRBJ1-6): DAMVIQNPRYQVTQFGKPVTLSCSQTLNHNVMYWYQQKSSQAPKLLFHYYDKDFNNEADTPDNFQSRRPNTSFCFLDIRSPGLGDTAMYLCATSAGSEGDSPLHFGNGTRLTVT.